This TCR beta chain was identified in a study of blood T cell repertoires in COVID-19. Study overall: The study drew acute and convalescent COVID-19 samples from the United States, Italy and Spain. Nucleic acid was either cDNA or gDNA, and it came from T cells, B-cell-depleted T cells, or PBMCs.

Original analysis: Reference gene primers were amplified, and this amplification served to estimate nucleated cell counts. Clones were sequenced by immunoSEQ multiplex PCR, and TCRdb holds only the in-frame ones, with some missing. That table furnishes V, J and clone size, whereas the DNA furnished D and trimming. The table has under 200,000 clones, approximately 80% seen once. From germline, CDR1 is LGHDT and CDR2 YNNKEL (reference sequence). V was shortened by 5 bases and J by 1 base, with 9 bases between the two germline ends. The CDR3 covers 15 residues. This clone was seen at least ten times. The sample comprised peripheral blood. The sequence was obtained from a human donor in a cohort sampled during active COVID-19. V and J are TRBV3-1 (or the pseudogene TRBV3-2) and TRBJ2-6; D is perhaps TRBD2 (6 bases). Here the CDR3 reads CASSCGNSGANVLTF. Written as DNA, the CDR3 is TGTGCCAGCAGCTGCGGGAATTCTGGGGCCAACGTCCTGACTTTC.